What follows are 28 T cell receptor beta chains derived from one specimen sequenced in a study of blood T cell repertoires in COVID-19. The protocol was immunoSEQ multiplex PCR, while the TCRdb copy is restricted to in-frame clones and leaves out a portion. The sample includes about 95,000 clones, about four fifths seen only once; the top ten take about 24%. Sequenced input: peripheral blood. Every receptor here comes from a human donor in a cohort sampled during active COVID-19.

The genes are TRBV7-2 and TRBJ2-1, with 9 bases aligning to TRBD2. Germline V lookup: CDR1 SGHTA, CDR2 FQGNSA. The CDR3 is made up of 15 amino acids. V shed 2 bases, J shed 5 bases, and the junction held 4 bases outside the gene matches. The chain's CDR3 is CASSLFGGGDNEQFF. CDR3 nucleotides: TGTGCCAGCAGCTTATTTGGCGGGGGGGACAATGAGCAGTTCTTC. Looking up the rest from reference TRBV7-2 and TRBJ2-1 gives the full variable domain: GAGVSQSPSNKVTEKGKDVELRCDPISGHTALYWYRQSLGQGLEFLIYFQGNSAPDKSGLPSDRFSAERTGGSVSTLTIQRTQQEDSAVYLCASSLFGGGDNEQFFGPGTRLTVL.

This rearrangement joins TRBV3-1 (or the pseudogene TRBV3-2) to TRBJ2-7; no reliable D call. The CDR3 has 11 amino acids. Germline V gene lookup returns CDR1 LGHDT and CDR2 YNNKEL (reference sequence). V was trimmed by 3 bases and J by 6 bases, leaving 6 bases between them. The CDR3 bases are TGTGCCAGCAGCCAGAGTCTCGAGCAGTACTTC. Translation gives CASSQSLEQYF.

The chain joins TRBV19 to TRBJ1-5; 10 bases are a match to TRBD1. V shed 1 base, J shed 2 bases, and the junction held 2 bases outside the gene matches. The V gene's germline CDR1 is LNHDA and CDR2 SQIVND (reference sequence). The CDR3 spans 16 residues. In DNA form, the CDR3 reads TGTGCCAGTAGTATAGTCGGGACAGGGGGCAATCAGCCCCAGCATTTT. Translation gives CASSIVGTGGNQPQHF.

The genes are TRBV6-5 and TRBJ2-5; weak D call: TRBD2 (6 bases). Trimming left V 2 bases short and J 3 bases short, with 10 bases between. Germline CDR1 reads MNHEY; CDR2 reads SVGAGI. This CDR3 region has 14 residues. DNA of the CDR3: TGTGCCAGCAGTTACAGCGGACTAAAAGAGACCCAGTACTTC. The encoded protein is CASSYSGLKETQYF.

Comment on this clone: The sample holds other DNA sequences that translate to the same CDR3. The V gene is TRBV27, the J gene TRBJ1-1; D gene unclear. Trimming took off 3 bases at V and 0 bases at J, with 8 bases between the two ends. This CDR3 is built from 14 residues. Germline loops: CDR1 MNHEY, CDR2 SMNVEV (reference sequence). This CDR3 is CASSLRGVNTEAFF. CDR3 DNA: TGTGCCAGCAGTTTGCGGGGAGTGAACACTGAAGCTTTCTTT.

Points on this clone: Different DNA sequences within this sample yield the same CDR3. This chain connects TRBV12-3 or TRBV12-4 to TRBJ2-7; D uncertain. V was shortened by 6 bases and J by 1 base, with 4 bases between the two germline ends. The CDR3 runs to 11 residues. The CDR3 region is CASSPSYEQYF. For the CDR3, the DNA is TGTGCCAGCAGCCCATCCTACGAGCAGTACTTC.

This chain uses TRBV3-1 (or the pseudogene TRBV3-2) with TRBJ1-6; the D is unclear. The CDR3 covers 17 residues. Trimming removed 2 bases from V and 0 bases from J, with 11 bases in between. Germline CDR1 LGHDT, CDR2 YNNKEL (reference sequence). The CDR3 nucleotides are TGTGCCAGCAGCCAACATAGCTCTAGCTCCTATAATTCACCCCTCCACTTT. It is translated as CASSQHSSSSYNSPLHF.

The DNA for the CDR3 is TGTGCCAGCAGCCCGTGGACAGGGGGCGTCGGGAATGAAAAACTGTTTTTT. Translating gives CASSPWTGGVGNEKLFF. This chain links TRBV14 with TRBJ1-4; 11 bases match TRBD1. Germline V lookup: CDR1 SGHDN, CDR2 FVKESK. The CDR3 extends over 17 amino acids. Losses at the gene ends were 4 bases for V and 5 bases for J; bases not matched to a gene: 9.

The chain recombines TRBV6-4 with TRBJ2-1; 11 nucleotides line up with TRBD1. V shed 4 bases, J shed 7 bases, and the junction held 9 bases outside the gene matches. This CDR3 is built from 16 residues. CDR1 and CDR2 from the germline V gene are MRHNA and SNTAGT. The CDR3 bases are TGTGCCAGCAGTGCCGCGGGACAGGGGGTTGTGAATGAGCAGTTCTTC. It is translated as CASSAAGQGVVNEQFF.

The V gene is TRBV5-6, the J gene TRBJ2-7, with 8 nucleotides matching TRBD1. The CDR3 runs 13 residues. V gave up 2 bases and J gave up 6 bases; unmatched junction bases: 4. Germline assignment: CDR1 SGHDT and CDR2 YYEEEE. CDR3 in amino acids: CASSFRGPSEQYF. The CDR3 nucleotides read TGTGCCAGCAGCTTCAGGGGGCCTAGCGAGCAGTACTTC. Drawing the rest from reference TRBV5-6 and TRBJ2-7, the complete variable domain is DAGVTQSPTHLIKTRGQQVTLRCSPKSGHDTVSWYQQALGQGPQFIFQYYEEEERQRGNFPDRFSGHQFPNYSSELNVNALLLGDSALYLCASSFRGPSEQYFGPGTRLTVT.

CDR3 nucleotides: TGCGCCAGCCAGGACTTTCTGAGCTCTGGGGCCAACGTCCTGACTTTC. This encodes CASQDFLSSGANVLTF. This chain connects TRBV5-1 to TRBJ2-6; tentatively, D is TRBD2 (5 bases). CDR1 is SGHRS, CDR2 YFSETQ, per germline. Trimming cost V 7 bases and J 0 bases, with 14 bases left between them. The CDR3 is 16 residues long.

The chain employs TRBV5-3 and TRBJ1-1; 8 bases agree with TRBD1. TRBV5-3 is an open reading frame whose function is uncertain. The CDR3 covers 14 residues. With V trimmed by 6 bases and J by 1 base, 5 bases remained unmatched. The CDR3 region is CARKGTGRNTEAFF. The CDR3 region has the DNA TGTGCCAGAAAAGGGACAGGAAGGAACACTGAAGCTTTCTTT.

This chain links TRBV19 with TRBJ2-1; 7 bases align to TRBD2. Germline-derived CDR1 and CDR2 are LNHDA and SQIVND (reference sequence). The CDR3 runs 12 residues. J gave up 8 bases and V 7 bases, and 5 bases lay outside the gene matches. The CDR3, as DNA: TGTGCCAGTAAGGCGGGAGACCATGAGCAGTTCTTC. Amino acids: CASKAGDHEQFF.

The chain uses TRBV18 and TRBJ1-6; TRBD1 agrees at 12 bases. The CDR3 extends over 16 amino acids. V lost 5 bases to trimming and J lost 9 bases; unmatched junction nucleotides: 8. Germline-derived CDR1 and CDR2 are KGHSH and LQKENI. This CDR3 reads CASSMAGTGGRSPLHF. CDR3 bases: TGTGCCAGCTCAATGGCCGGGACAGGGGGCCGTTCACCCCTCCACTTT.

The chain employs TRBV6-1 and TRBJ2-7; D remains unclear. Germline V CDR1 and CDR2: MNHNS, SASEGT. The CDR3 runs 18 residues. V lost 0 bases, J lost 2 bases, and 20 bases lay in between. The CDR3 reads CASSEALPLAPSTYEQYF. The CDR3 DNA reads as TGTGCCAGCAGTGAAGCGCTTCCATTGGCCCCTTCCACCTACGAGCAGTACTTC.

The V call is TRBV12-3 or TRBV12-4, the J call TRBJ1-5; no reliable D call. The V and J ends lost 6 bases and 5 bases respectively, with 8 bases between them. This CDR3 is 12 amino acids long. CDR3 residues: CASSLGYQPQHF. In nucleotides, the CDR3 is TGTGCCAGCAGCCTCGGGTATCAGCCCCAGCATTTT.

This clone was recorded a few times. This chain uses TRBV6-5 with TRBJ2-7; 8 bases are a match to TRBD2. The CDR3 is 15 residues long. V was clipped by 4 bases and J by 2 bases; unmatched bases: 7. Germline V CDR1 and CDR2: MNHEY, SVGAGI. For the CDR3, the DNA is TGTGCCAGCAGTTTCGGACTAGCAATCCCCTACGAGCAGTACTTC. It codes for CASSFGLAIPYEQYF.

The chain joins TRBV3-1 (or the pseudogene TRBV3-2) to TRBJ1-1, with D unresolved. The length of the CDR3 is 11 residues. The ends were cut back, 3 bases at V and 6 bases at J, with 5 bases in the middle. Per germline, CDR1 LGHDT and CDR2 YNNKEL (reference sequence). The CDR3 loop reads CASSHTAEAFF. The DNA for the CDR3 is TGTGCCAGCAGCCACACGGCTGAAGCTTTCTTT.

This chain's CDR3 is CASRREGYTF. Written as DNA, the CDR3 is TGTGCCAGCAGACGGGAAGGCTACACCTTC. The chain uses TRBV6-6 and TRBJ1-2; no clear D. The CDR3 is 10 amino acids. V lost 6 bases and J lost 8, with 7 bases in between. The germline V gene encodes CDR1 MNHNY and CDR2 SVGAGI (reference sequence).

V is TRBV9 and J is TRBJ2-1, with 11 bases aligning to TRBD2. The V gene's germline CDR1 is SGDLS and CDR2 YYNGEE. V dropped 3 bases and J dropped 3; count of bases not matched to a gene: 2. The CDR3 sequence is 15 residues long. The CDR3: CASSATSGGYNEQFF. The CDR3 nucleotides read TGTGCCAGCAGCGCCACTAGCGGGGGCTACAATGAGCAGTTCTTC.

The chain joins TRBV6-2 or TRBV6-3 to TRBJ1-3, with TRBD1 as a possible D gene (5 bases). V was pared by 5 bases and J by 4 bases, with 15 bases between. Germline V gives CDR1 MNHEY, CDR2 SVGEGT. This CDR3 is built from 15 residues. The DNA of the CDR3 is TGTGCCAGCAGTATGTCGGGGACTCGCGGAAACACCATATATTTT. It codes for CASSMSGTRGNTIYF.

This sequence joins TRBV6-5 and TRBJ2-5, with 8 bases lining up with TRBD2. The V segment lost 6 bases and the J segment 5 bases; nucleotides outside the gene matches: 8. The CDR3 extends over 14 amino acids. The germline CDR1 and CDR2 sequences are MNHEY and SVGAGI. The CDR3 sequence: CASSRTSYAETQYF. CDR3 DNA: TGTGCCAGCAGCCGGACTAGCTACGCGGAGACCCAGTACTTC.

The chain employs TRBV27 and TRBJ2-1; D ambiguous. V lost 11 bases and J lost 12, with 8 bases in between. The CDR3 has 8 amino acids. Germline V CDR1 and CDR2: MNHEY, SMNVEV (reference sequence). The CDR3 nucleotides read TGTGCCGAGCAGGCGCAGTTCTTC. Its translation: CAEQAQFF.

This chain links TRBV9 with TRBJ2-2; 8 nucleotides line up with TRBD1. Trimming at V came to 3 bases and at J to 1 base, leaving 5 bases not matched to a gene. This CDR3 is built from 16 residues. Germline values: CDR1 SGDLS, CDR2 YYNGEE. This CDR3 is CASSARQGLNTGELFF. The DNA of the CDR3 is TGTGCCAGCAGCGCCAGACAGGGGCTGAACACCGGGGAGCTGTTTTTT.

This clone occurred once. This rearrangement joins TRBV7-6 to TRBJ2-1; no definite D call. V lost 0 bases, J lost 8 bases, and 14 bases lay in between. CDR3 size: 15 residues. Germline lookup yields CDR1 SGHVS and CDR2 FNYEAQ. This CDR3 is CASSLAALRGYEQFF. CDR3 bases: TGTGCCAGCAGCTTAGCGGCGCTGCGCGGTTATGAGCAGTTCTTC.

The chain has TRBV19 and TRBJ1-2; 7 bases match TRBD1. The CDR3 is 14 residues long. Germline CDR1 and CDR2: LNHDA and SQIVND (reference sequence). V trimming: 5 bases; J trimming: 2 bases; junction bases outside the gene matches: 5. CDR3 sequence reads: CASSGGQRNYGYTF. Written as DNA, the CDR3 is TGTGCCAGTAGTGGGGGACAGAGAAACTATGGCTACACCTTC.

J is TRBJ1-5 and V is TRBV19; no clear D gene. Trimming left V 1 base short and J 4 bases short, with 11 bases between. Germline values: CDR1 LNHDA, CDR2 SQIVND (reference sequence). This CDR3 is built from 15 residues. CDR3 DNA sequence: TGTGCCAGTAGTATAGGGCAGGTTGATAATCAGCCCCAGCATTTT. It specifies CASSIGQVDNQPQHF.

The chain recombines TRBV18 with TRBJ1-1; 8 bases are a match to TRBD1. The CDR3 has 17 residues. Germline V lookup: CDR1 KGHSH, CDR2 LQKENI. V lost 3 bases, J lost 4 bases, and 13 bases stayed unmatched. This CDR3 reads CASSPFYGQGPATEAFF. For the CDR3, the DNA is TGTGCCAGCTCACCCTTCTACGGACAGGGACCGGCCACTGAAGCTTTCTTT.